This T cell receptor beta chain was documented in a study of T cell changes during pregnancy in multiple sclerosis. Only in-frame clones appear in the TCRdb table, and some are missing; sequencing was by immunoSEQ multiplex PCR. The data contain tens of thousands of clones, more than 90% of them singletons. This clonotype was obtained from a female donor with multiple sclerosis, enrolled in a pregnancy study. This specimen consisted of CD8+ T cells from peripheral blood mononuclear cells, obtained before pregnancy.

CDR3 amino acids: CASSFTGMGYEQYF. CDR3 DNA: TGTGCCAGCAGCTTTACAGGGATGGGCTACGAGCAGTACTTC. This chain joins TRBV11-1 and TRBJ2-7; tentatively, D is TRBD1 (6 bases). The CDR3 covers 14 residues. Trimming removed 3 bases from V and 3 bases from J, with 12 bases in between. Germline CDR1 reads SGHAT; CDR2 reads FQDESV (reference sequence).